The rows below give T cell receptor beta chains drawn from one sample of a study of blood T cell repertoires in COVID-19. TCRdb's table, derived via immunoSEQ multiplex PCR, lists solely in-frame clones and lacks some. Among about 25,000 clones, around 87% were seen once, and the ten largest hold more than 7%. The specimen sequenced was peripheral blood. These receptors all stem from a man aged 45-65 years with active COVID-19. CDR3s include the opening cysteine and the closing phenylalanine or tryptophan. The D gene is left open where the match is weak. The listing skips clone size in some rows; elsewhere it reads once, few, many or a size class.

d_gene	v_gene	j_gene	abundance	CDR3aa	CDR3nt
-	TRBV30	TRBJ1-5	-	CAWSSENSNQPQHF	TGTGCCTGGAGTTCGGAGAATAGCAATCAGCCCCAGCATTTT
TRBD1	TRBV5-1	TRBJ1-1	-	CASSQMTGTEAFF	TGCGCCAGCAGCCAAATGACAGGGACTGAAGCTTTCTTT
-	TRBV28	TRBJ2-7	-	CASSFQTSYEQYF	TGTGCCAGCAGTTTCCAGACAAGCTACGAGCAGTACTTC
-	TRBV15	TRBJ1-6	once	CATSRGITGLFSPLHF	TGTGCCACCAGCAGAGGAATTACAGGGCTCTTTTCACCCCTCCACTTT
-	TRBV7-9	TRBJ2-1	-	CASSPTMGGLYNEQFF	TGTGCCAGCAGCCCGACCATGGGGGGTCTCTACAATGAGCAGTTCTTC
-	TRBV11-3	TRBJ2-3	-	CASSQSGPGTQYF	TGTGCCAGCAGCCAAAGCGGCCCCGGTACGCAGTATTTT
-	TRBV19	TRBJ2-7	few	CASSIDGRGNEQYF	TGTGCCAGTAGTATAGATGGCAGGGGAAACGAGCAGTACTTC
-	TRBV11-2	TRBJ1-1	-	CASSLGVGTEAFF	TGTGCCAGCAGCTTAGGAGTTGGCACTGAAGCTTTCTTT
TRBD1	TRBV11-2	TRBJ2-7	-	CASLQGAGPYEQYF	TGTGCCAGCCTCCAGGGGGCTGGGCCCTACGAGCAGTACTTC
-	TRBV27	TRBJ2-5	-	CASKRLSQETQYF	TGTGCCAGCAAGCGCCTATCCCAAGAGACCCAGTACTTC
TRBD1	TRBV7-9	TRBJ1-2	once	CASSSPDRGYTF	TGTGCCAGCAGCTCACCGGACAGGGGCTACACCTTC
-	TRBV7-7	TRBJ2-2	-	CASSRQETAGELFF	TGTGCTAGCAGCCGACAGGAAACCGCCGGGGAGCTGTTTTTT
-	TRBV7-9	TRBJ2-2	-	CASSPLASNTGELFF	TGTGCCAGCAGCCCCTTAGCCTCGAACACCGGGGAGCTGTTTTTT
-	TRBV21-1	TRBJ2-1	few	CASSKEGYRDSTNEQFF	TGTGCCAGCAGCAAAGAGGGATACCGGGACTCTACCAATGAGCAGTTCTTC
-	TRBV15	TRBJ1-1	-	CATSRGGDGTEAFF	TGTGCCACCAGCAGAGGGGGGGATGGCACTGAAGCTTTCTTT
-	TRBV18	TRBJ1-1	-	CASSPGQPASYTEAFF	TGTGCCAGCTCACCAGGGCAGCCGGCATCATACACTGAAGCTTTCTTT
TRBD1	TRBV15	TRBJ1-1	few	CATSRDRDRAEAFF	TGTGCCACCAGCAGGGACCGGGACAGGGCTGAAGCTTTCTTT
TRBD1	TRBV24-1	TRBJ2-7	once	CATSDPGQGFEQYF	TGTGCCACCAGTGATCCGGGACAGGGGTTCGAGCAGTACTTC
-	TRBV27	TRBJ2-1	once	CASSLRGTSSYNEQFF	TGTGCCAGCAGTTTACGGGGGACGAGCTCCTACAATGAGCAGTTCTTC
-	TRBV15	TRBJ2-3	-	CATSRDKRTATDTQYF	TGTGCCACCAGCAGAGATAAACGGACAGCCACAGATACGCAGTATTTT
-	TRBV5-5	TRBJ1-1	-	CASSLDRGPSTEAFF	TGTGCCAGCAGCTTGGATAGGGGTCCGAGCACTGAAGCTTTCTTT
-	TRBV4-3	TRBJ1-6	-	CASSQEQGGMSSPLHF	TGCGCCAGCAGCCAAGAGCAGGGAGGAATGAGTTCACCCCTCCACTTT